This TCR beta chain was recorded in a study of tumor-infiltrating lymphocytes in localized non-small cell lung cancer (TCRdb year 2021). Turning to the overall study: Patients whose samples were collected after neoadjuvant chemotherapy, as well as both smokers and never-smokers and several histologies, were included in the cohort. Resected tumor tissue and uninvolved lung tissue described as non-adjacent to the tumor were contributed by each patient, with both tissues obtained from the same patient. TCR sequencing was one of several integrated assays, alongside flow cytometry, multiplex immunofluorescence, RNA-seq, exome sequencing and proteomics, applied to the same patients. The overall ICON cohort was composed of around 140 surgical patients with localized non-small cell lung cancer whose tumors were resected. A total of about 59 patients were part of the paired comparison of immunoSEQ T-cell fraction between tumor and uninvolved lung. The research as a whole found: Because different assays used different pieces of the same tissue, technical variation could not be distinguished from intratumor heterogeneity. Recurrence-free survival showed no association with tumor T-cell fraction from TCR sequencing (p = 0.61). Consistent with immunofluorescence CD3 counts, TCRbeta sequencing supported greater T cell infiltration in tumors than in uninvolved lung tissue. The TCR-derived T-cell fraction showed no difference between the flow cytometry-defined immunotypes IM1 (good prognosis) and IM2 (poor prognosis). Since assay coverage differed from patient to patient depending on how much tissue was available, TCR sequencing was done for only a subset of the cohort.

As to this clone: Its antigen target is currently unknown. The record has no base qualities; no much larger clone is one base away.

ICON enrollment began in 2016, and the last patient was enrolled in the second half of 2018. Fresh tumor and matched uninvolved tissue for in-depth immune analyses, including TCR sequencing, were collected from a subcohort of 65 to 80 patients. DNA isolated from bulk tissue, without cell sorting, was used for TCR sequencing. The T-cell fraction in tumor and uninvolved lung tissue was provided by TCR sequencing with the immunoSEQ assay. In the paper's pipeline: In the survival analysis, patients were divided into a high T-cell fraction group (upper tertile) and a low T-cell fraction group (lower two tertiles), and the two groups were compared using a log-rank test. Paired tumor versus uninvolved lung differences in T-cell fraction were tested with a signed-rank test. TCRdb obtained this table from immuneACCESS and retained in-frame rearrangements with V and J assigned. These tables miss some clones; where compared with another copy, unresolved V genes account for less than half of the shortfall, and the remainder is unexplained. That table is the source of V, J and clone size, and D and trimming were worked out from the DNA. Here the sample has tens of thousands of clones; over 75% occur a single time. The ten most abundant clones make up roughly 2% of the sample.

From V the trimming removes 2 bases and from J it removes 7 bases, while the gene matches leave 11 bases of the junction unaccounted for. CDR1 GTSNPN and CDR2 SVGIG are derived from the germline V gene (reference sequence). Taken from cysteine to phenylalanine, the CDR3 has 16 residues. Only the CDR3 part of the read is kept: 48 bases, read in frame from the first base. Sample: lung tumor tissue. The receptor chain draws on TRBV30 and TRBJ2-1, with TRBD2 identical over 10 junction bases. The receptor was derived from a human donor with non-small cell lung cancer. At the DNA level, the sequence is TGTGCCTGGAGTTCCCGAAGCGGGGGGGCCGGTAATGAGCAGTTCTTC. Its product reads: CAWSSRSGGAGNEQFF.